This T cell receptor beta chain was captured in a study of ipilimumab plus nivolumab after autologous stem cell transplantation (TCRdb year 2021). With respect to the entire study: Trial patients received a median of about 5 ipilimumab doses and about 8 nivolumab doses. Some 35 patients made up the trial's intent-to-treat population. Patients in the trial were undergoing autologous transplant and had high-risk diffuse large B cell lymphoma, mature T cell lymphoma, or multiple myeloma. Both primary refractory and relapsed disease were represented in the DLBCL cohort, where 18-month progression-free survival was roughly 89% and 26%, respectively. Study-wide conclusions, independent of this receptor: Per the authors, a biologic rationale for further study of the post-transplant checkpoint inhibition approach was offered by T cell receptor repertoire, regulatory T cell phenotype and gut microbiota profiles. Combined checkpoint inhibition appeared tolerable as post-transplant consolidation, according to the authors' conclusion.

Library generation was performed with the immunoSEQ multiplex PCR assay. The source is immuneACCESS, and TCRdb retained only in-frame sequences with V and J called. Part of the clones is not carried over; for the studies checked, unresolved V genes explain less than half of this, and the remainder is unexplained. This sample is represented by more than 15,000 clones; 80% of them were singletons. Roughly 10% of the sample comes from the top ten. Checkpoint therapy was initiated 14 to 28 days after autologous transplant, and ipilimumab was administered at 1 mg/kg intravenously on day 1 of selected weeks. The nivolumab dose was 3 mg/kg intravenously, delivered on day 1 of weeks 1, 4, 7, 10, and every two weeks through week 26. Combined checkpoint inhibition with ipilimumab and nivolumab as consolidation after autologous stem cell transplantation was tested in a Phase Ib clinical trial. Remarks on this clone: The target of this receptor is not known. Within one base of it there is no much larger clone, and no base qualities were kept.

The sequencing used PBMCs, collected in a trial of ipilimumab plus nivolumab as post-transplant consolidation. The origin of this receptor is a male donor with diffuse large B-cell lymphoma.

The CDR3 here reads CASSKIGGSGGYTF. The DNA reads as follows: TGTGCCAGCAGTAAGATCGGGGGAAGTGGTGGCTACACCTTC. The chain is encoded by TRBV27 joined to TRBJ1-2; possibly the D gene is TRBD1, per 5 matching bases. Spanning cysteine to phenylalanine, the CDR3 consists of 14 amino acids. The entry retains the CDR3 DNA only, 42 bases that are in frame from base 1. Trimming at the junction amounts to 5 bases on V and 7 bases on J, and the germline ends lie 17 bases apart. CDR1 and CDR2 (MNHEY, SMNVEV) derive from the germline V gene (reference sequence).